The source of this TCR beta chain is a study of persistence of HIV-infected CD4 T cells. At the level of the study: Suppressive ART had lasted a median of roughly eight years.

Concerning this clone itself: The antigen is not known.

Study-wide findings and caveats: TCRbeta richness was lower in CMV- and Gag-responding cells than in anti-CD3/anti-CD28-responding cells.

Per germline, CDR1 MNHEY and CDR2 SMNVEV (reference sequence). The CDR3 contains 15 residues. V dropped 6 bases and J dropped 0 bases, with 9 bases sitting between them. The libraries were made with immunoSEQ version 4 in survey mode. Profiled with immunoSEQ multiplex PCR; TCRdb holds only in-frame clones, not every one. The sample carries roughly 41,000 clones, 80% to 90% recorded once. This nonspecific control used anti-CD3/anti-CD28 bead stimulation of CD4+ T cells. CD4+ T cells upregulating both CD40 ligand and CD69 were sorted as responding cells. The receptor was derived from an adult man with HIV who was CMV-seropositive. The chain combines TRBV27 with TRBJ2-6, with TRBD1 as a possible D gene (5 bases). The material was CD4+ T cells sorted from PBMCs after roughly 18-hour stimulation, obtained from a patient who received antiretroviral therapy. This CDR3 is CASSPRGSGANVLTF. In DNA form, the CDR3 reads TGTGCCAGCAGCCCTAGGGGCTCTGGGGCCAACGTCCTGACTTTC.